One sample yielded the 17 T cell receptor beta chains listed below, sequenced in a study of identical twins. Using its own MiXCR run on the 5' RACE reads, TCRdb lists one record per CDR3 protein. This table has under 900,000 distinct CDR3 sequences, around a sixth appearing once. The sample was also linked to a second study, of T cells expressing NK-cell markers.

Sequencing input: PBMCs. Source of these receptors: a woman aged 18-29 years in good health.

The chain links TRBV5-1 to TRBJ2-2; 8 nucleotides line up with TRBD1. The junction had 4 bases not matched to a gene; V was cut back by 2 bases and J by 4 bases. Per germline, CDR1 SGHRS and CDR2 YFSETQ. The CDR3 is made up of 15 amino acids. The CDR3 coding sequence is TGCGCCAGCAGCTTTGGACAGGGCAGCACCGGGGAGCTGTTTTTT. Translation: CASSFGQGSTGELFF.

This clonotype has ten or more counts. The chain has TRBV14 and TRBJ2-1; the match to TRBD1 covers 8 bases. Unmatched junction bases numbered 6, after V lost 4 bases and J lost 4 bases. This CDR3 is 15 amino acids long. The germline gives CDR1 SGHDN, CDR2 FVKESK. The CDR3 sequence: CASSPGQASYNEQFF. CDR3 nucleotides: TGTGCCAGCAGCCCGGGACAGGCGAGTTACAATGAGCAGTTCTTC.

This clonotype was seen more than once but under ten times. The CDR3 is CSARPAPHTDTQYF. The CDR3 bases are TGCAGTGCTAGACCGGCGCCACACACAGATACGCAGTATTTT. The chain carries TRBV20-1 and TRBJ2-3, with D uncertain. CDR1 is DFQATT, CDR2 SNEGSKA, per germline (reference sequence). The CDR3 has 14 residues. V was shortened by 2 bases and J by 2 bases, with 11 bases between the two germline ends.

This sequence joins TRBV7-9 and TRBJ2-3, with D perhaps matching TRBD1 (5 bases). This CDR3 spans 14 amino acids. The V end was cut by 3 bases, the J end by 2 bases, with 9 bases between. The germline V gene encodes CDR1 SEHNR and CDR2 FQNEAQ (reference sequence). CDR3 sequence (DNA): TGTGCCAGCAGCTTTGGACAAGACACAGATACGCAGTATTTT. Protein: CASSFGQDTDTQYF.

The CDR3 nucleotides read TGTGCCAGCAGCCCTGACAACGGGCAGTACTTC. Its protein is CASSPDNGQYF. The chain uses TRBV2 and TRBJ2-7; D unclear. Germline V gives CDR1 SNHLY, CDR2 FYNNEI. The CDR3 covers 11 residues. Trimming took off 6 bases at V and 9 bases at J, with 12 bases between the two ends.

Only a few counts were recorded for this clonotype. This chain joins TRBV6-5 and TRBJ1-1; a possible D gene is TRBD1 (5 bases). Germline-derived CDR1 and CDR2 are MNHEY and SVGAGI. Trimming took 6 bases from V and 12 from J, leaving 14 bases between them. The CDR3 length is 11 residues. The CDR3 nucleotides read TGTGCCAGCAGCCAGGGATTCGGGTCTTTCTTT. It specifies CASSQGFGSFF.

This clonotype was picked up one time. V gene TRBV20-1 combines with J gene TRBJ2-7, with D possibly TRBD1 on 6 matching bases. Germline CDR1 reads DFQATT; CDR2 reads SNEGSKA (reference sequence). V was shortened by 2 bases and J by 4 bases, with 12 bases between the two germline ends. This CDR3 has 13 residues. CDR3: CSARKGQGYEQYF. CDR3 nucleotide sequence: TGCAGTGCTAGAAAGGGGCAGGGGTACGAGCAGTACTTC.

This sequence joins TRBV18 and TRBJ2-3; TRBD2 matches at 9 bases. The V gene end was trimmed by 1 base and the J gene end by 5 bases; junction bases not matched to a gene: 7. Germline V lookup: CDR1 KGHSH, CDR2 LQKENI. The CDR3 extends over 16 amino acids. CDR3 sequence: CASSPLAGDGGDTQYF. The CDR3 DNA reads as TGTGCCAGCTCACCACTAGCGGGGGATGGCGGAGATACGCAGTATTTT.

This clonotype was seen a few times. The DNA of the CDR3 is TGCAGCGTCCGGCCGGTCGGGAGCGTGTACGAGCAGTACTTC. Translation gives CSVRPVGSVYEQYF. This chain connects TRBV29-1 to TRBJ2-7, with TRBD2 as a possible D gene (6 bases). Germline CDR1 is SQVTM and CDR2 is ANQGSEA. Trimming removed 6 bases at V and 4 bases at J, with 19 bases between. The CDR3 has 14 residues.

CDR3 nucleotides: TGTGCCAGCAGCTTGGTCAGAAACCCCTACGAGCAGTACTTC. Translating gives CASSLVRNPYEQYF. The chain links TRBV7-9 to TRBJ2-7; no definite D call. CDR1 is SEHNR, CDR2 FQNEAQ, per germline (reference sequence). This CDR3 has 14 residues. The V gene lost 3 bases and the J gene lost 2 bases, with 11 bases spanning the gap.

This chain's CDR3 is CASGQGSRVSNQPQHF. For the CDR3, the DNA is TGTGCCAGCGGACAGGGGTCCAGAGTTAGCAATCAGCCCCAGCATTTT. The J gene is TRBJ1-5, the V gene TRBV25-1; 9 nucleotides agree with TRBD1. The germline CDR1 and CDR2 sequences are MGHDK and SYGVNS. J gave up 0 bases and V 8 bases, and 8 bases lay outside the gene matches. There are 16 residues in the CDR3.

This clonotype was recorded a few times. The chain combines TRBV10-3 with TRBJ2-1; 7 nucleotides align to TRBD2. Germline V gives CDR1 ENHRY, CDR2 SYGVKD. This CDR3 contains 15 residues. The V and J ends lost 5 bases and 2 bases, in that order; junction bases with no gene match: 6. This CDR3 is CAISSAGIPYNEQFF. CDR3 bases: TGTGCCATCAGTTCAGCGGGGATTCCCTACAATGAGCAGTTCTTC.

The CDR3, as DNA: TGCAGTGCTAACCGGGACAGCTCCTACGAGCAGTACTTC. Translation gives CSANRDSSYEQYF. The J gene is TRBJ2-7, the V gene TRBV20-1, with 7 bases identical to TRBD1. The V gene's germline CDR1 is DFQATT and CDR2 SNEGSKA (reference sequence). This CDR3 has 13 residues. The trim removed 4 bases at V and 0 bases at J, leaving 3 bases unmatched.

This clonotype came up a few times. The chain employs TRBV2 and TRBJ2-7; D is perhaps TRBD1 (6 bases). CDR1 and CDR2 from the germline V gene are SNHLY and FYNNEI. Trimming removed 7 bases at V and 7 bases at J, with 20 bases between. CDR3 length: 14 residues. This chain's CDR3 is CASKVPGQGSEQYF. CDR3 DNA sequence: TGTGCCAGCAAAGTCCCTGGGCAGGGGAGTGAGCAGTACTTC.

The CDR3 sequence is CSVDQRIGNTIYF. CDR3 in DNA: TGCAGCGTTGATCAACGGATCGGAAACACCATATATTTT. The chain couples TRBV29-1 to TRBJ1-3, with unresolved D. V was pared by 3 bases and J by 4 bases, with 10 bases between. CDR1 is SQVTM, CDR2 ANQGSEA, per germline. The CDR3 spans 13 residues.

This chain joins TRBV5-1 and TRBJ2-7; the D is unclear. The CDR3 length is 15 residues. Germline-derived CDR1 and CDR2 are SGHRS and YFSETQ. V lost 5 bases, J lost 1 base, and 16 bases lay in between. In nucleotides, the CDR3 is TGCGCCAGCAGGCCTTATCACGAGAGGTCCTACGAGCAGTACTTC. This sequence encodes CASRPYHERSYEQYF.

This chain uses TRBV20-1 with TRBJ2-3; 12 bases fit TRBD1. Germline CDR1 and CDR2: DFQATT and SNEGSKA (reference sequence). Unmatched junction bases numbered 11, after V lost 6 bases and J lost 4 bases. CDR3 length: 16 residues. This chain's CDR3 is CSASTPGQGAPDTQYF. The CDR3 coding sequence is TGCAGTGCCTCTACCCCGGGACAGGGGGCACCAGATACGCAGTATTTT.